These 10 T cell receptor beta chains came from one sample sequenced in a study of T cell changes during pregnancy in multiple sclerosis. Libraries were prepared by immunoSEQ multiplex PCR; TCRdb keeps only in-frame clonotypes and omits some of them. Here the sample spans about 48,000 clones, approximately 93% being singletons. Sequenced material: CD4+ T cells from peripheral blood mononuclear cells, taken in the first trimester of pregnancy. The receptors here all came from a female donor with multiple sclerosis, enrolled in a pregnancy study.

The J gene is TRBJ2-1, the V gene TRBV7-8; D is uncertain. The germline V gene encodes CDR1 SGHVS and CDR2 FQNEAQ. The V and J ends lost 1 base and 7 bases respectively, with 8 bases between them. This CDR3 comprises 13 residues. CDR3 nucleotides: TGTGCCAGCAGCTTAGTGCCGAGAAATGAGCAGTTCTTC. This gives the protein CASSLVPRNEQFF.

This clone was recorded a few times. The gene calls are TRBV6-1 and TRBJ1-5; 7 positions match TRBD1. Trimming cost V 7 bases and J 6 bases; bases outside gene matches: 12. Per germline, CDR1 MNHNS and CDR2 SASEGT. CDR3 size: 15 residues. CDR3 protein: CASKPLLTGSQPQHF. CDR3 in DNA: TGTGCCAGCAAACCGCTATTGACAGGGTCTCAGCCCCAGCATTTT.

V is TRBV13 and J is TRBJ2-1, with 15 bases lining up with TRBD2. The trim removed 0 bases at V and 6 bases at J, leaving 3 bases unmatched. The CDR3 consists of 17 residues. The germline CDR1 and CDR2 sequences are PRHDT and FYEKMQ (reference sequence). DNA for the CDR3: TGTGCCAGCAGCTTAGGTGGACTAGCGGGGGGGCGCAATGAGCAGTTCTTC. Translated: CASSLGGLAGGRNEQFF. The whole variable domain, remainder taken from reference TRBV13 and TRBJ2-1, is AAGVIQSPRHLIKEKRETATLKCYPIPRHDTVYWYQQGPGQDPQFLISFYEKMQSDKGSIPDRFSAQQFSDYHSELNMSSLELGDSALYFCASSLGGLAGGRNEQFFGPGTRLTVL.

The gene calls are TRBV6-1 and TRBJ2-5, with a tentative D call TRBD2 (6 bases). The germline CDR1 and CDR2 sequences are MNHNS and SASEGT. This CDR3 has 12 residues. V was pared by 5 bases and J by 5 bases, with 9 bases between. The CDR3 nucleotides read TGTGCCAGCAGTATCCGGGGGGAGACCCAGTACTTC. This translates into CASSIRGETQYF.

The chain recombines TRBV10-3 with TRBJ2-3; D is perhaps TRBD2 (6 bases). Trimming stripped 5 bases from V and 4 bases from J, with 13 bases between. The CDR3 is 14 residues long. Per germline, CDR1 ENHRY and CDR2 SYGVKD. CDR3 nucleotide sequence: TGTGCCATCAGTATCAAAGCGGGTGCAGATACGCAGTATTTT. It is translated as CAISIKAGADTQYF.

The chain uses TRBV10-2 and TRBJ2-1; the match to TRBD1 covers 7 bases. Trimming cost V 7 bases and J 12 bases; bases outside gene matches: 6. CDR1 WSHSY and CDR2 SAAADI come from the germline V gene. There are 11 residues in the CDR3. CDR3 DNA sequence: TGCGCCAGCACCCAGGACAGGTGGCAGTTCTTC. Its translation is CASTQDRWQFF.

This sequence joins TRBV4-1 and TRBJ1-1; possible D gene TRBD1, 6 bases. Trimming shortened V by 2 bases and J by 2 bases, and 9 bases separated the two germline ends. The germline CDR1 and CDR2 sequences are MGHRA and YSYEKL. This CDR3 is built from 14 residues. The CDR3 region is CASSQRDTNTEAFF. CDR3 DNA sequence: TGCGCCAGCAGCCAACGGGACACCAACACTGAAGCTTTCTTT.

V usage is TRBV19 and J usage is TRBJ1-6; 10 bases are shared with TRBD1. The J segment lost 0 bases and the V segment lost 5 bases, leaving 7 bases of the junction unmatched. The CDR3 has 18 residues. Germline V CDR1 and CDR2: LNHDA, SQIVND (reference sequence). CDR3 residues: CASSHPGQGYSYNSPLHF. As DNA, the CDR3 is TGTGCCAGTAGTCATCCGGGACAGGGGTACTCCTATAATTCACCCCTCCACTTT.

The gene calls are TRBV7-9 and TRBJ1-5; TRBD1 might be the D (6 bases). Germline CDR1 is SEHNR and CDR2 is FQNEAQ (reference sequence). V lost 5 bases to trimming and J lost 0 bases, with 17 bases between them. The CDR3 extends over 17 amino acids. CDR3 in amino acids: CASSPGTTGDSNQPQHF. DNA of the CDR3: TGTGCCAGCAGCCCCGGGACAACTGGCGATAGCAATCAGCCCCAGCATTTT.

The rearrangement links TRBV5-8 to TRBJ2-1; 13 bases match TRBD2. Per the germline V gene, CDR1 is SGHTS and CDR2 is YDEGEE. The ends lost 6 bases at V and 9 bases at J; junction bases unmatched: 9. This CDR3 has 15 amino acids. The CDR3 DNA reads TGTGCCAGCAACCTACTAGCGGGGGGGTTTATTGAGCAGTTCTTC. Encoded protein: CASNLLAGGFIEQFF.